A selection of T cell receptor beta chains follows, all from one sample in a study of spatial heterogeneity in lung cancer. MiXCR was run by TCRdb on the 5' RACE reads, yielding one entry per CDR3 protein. The profile shows 3,000 to 3,500 distinct CDR3 sequences, 8% of them singletons. The specimen was lung tumor tissue, collected at surgery. These receptors were obtained from a male donor with early-stage non-small cell lung cancer. Both conserved end residues are part of each CDR3. The order of the fields is V gene, J gene, CDR3 protein.

V: TRBV7-2
J: TRBJ2-5
CDR3: CASNPGGQETQYF

V: TRBV20-1
J: TRBJ2-1
CDR3: CSAGRVGTQGNEQFF

V: TRBV29-1
J: TRBJ2-4
CDR3: CSVVRAGFQYF

V: TRBV20-1
J: TRBJ2-7
CDR3: CSASAGGSTVEQYF

V: TRBV12-3/TRBV12-4
J: TRBJ1-6
CDR3: CASRLGQENSPLHF

V: TRBV20-1
J: TRBJ1-4
CDR3: CSAADARSGTNEKLFF

V: TRBV20-1
J: TRBJ2-7
CDR3: CSAREAGTF

V: TRBV7-6
J: TRBJ2-5
CDR3: CASSLGTRETQYF

V: TRBV9
J: TRBJ2-2
CDR3: CASSVDPRRNTGELFF

V: TRBV2
J: TRBJ1-2
CDR3: CASSAGYGYTF

V: TRBV29-1
J: TRBJ1-4
CDR3: CSVADRGKEKLFF

V: TRBV5-1
J: TRBJ2-1
CDR3: CASSLAGALNNEQFF

V: TRBV12-3/TRBV12-4
J: TRBJ1-5
CDR3: CASSLTNQPQHF

V: TRBV30
J: TRBJ2-7
CDR3: CAWSPRDGFSYEQYF

V: TRBV7-6
J: TRBJ1-5
CDR3: CASSLGEYSNQPQHF

V: TRBV6-5
J: TRBJ2-7
CDR3: CASSYGPRGKYEQYF

V: TRBV19
J: TRBJ2-7
CDR3: CASSITAWGPQDEQYF

V: TRBV20-1
J: TRBJ2-3
CDR3: CSARDTATETDTQYF

V: TRBV11-2
J: TRBJ2-1
CDR3: CASSLKPGQPDNEQFF

V: TRBV5-1
J: TRBJ1-3
CDR3: CASSLVGRMPVDTIYF

V: TRBV18
J: TRBJ1-3
CDR3: CASSPPSPTGNTIYF

V: TRBV12-3/TRBV12-4
J: TRBJ2-5
CDR3: CASSNSGDLETQYF

V: TRBV6-5
J: TRBJ2-1
CDR3: CASSSPRRARDNEQFF

V: TRBV5-1
J: TRBJ2-7
CDR3: CASSPALGTVSYEQYF

V: TRBV28
J: TRBJ2-7
CDR3: CASSGLREQYF

V: TRBV20-1
J: TRBJ1-4
CDR3: CSSRGLGQEEKLFF

V: TRBV7-8
J: TRBJ1-4
CDR3: CASSPYRGRINEKLFF

V: TRBV6-5
J: TRBJ2-1
CDR3: CASSYTGLAGGNEQFF

V: TRBV12-3/TRBV12-4
J: TRBJ2-6
CDR3: CASRQPLGANVLTF

V: TRBV5-1
J: TRBJ2-2
CDR3: CASSRGGQRLNTGELFF

V: TRBV2
J: TRBJ2-7
CDR3: CASSESRETTYF

V: TRBV14
J: TRBJ2-1
CDR3: CASRGSLAQSYNEQFF

V: TRBV7-2
J: TRBJ2-3
CDR3: CASSLDGQTSTDTQYF

V: TRBV6-5
J: TRBJ2-3
CDR3: CASSRQGGTDTQYF

V: TRBV4-3
J: TRBJ2-5
CDR3: CASSPQSYQETQYF

V: TRBV11-2
J: TRBJ1-2
CDR3: CASSFTRGSQGRDGVYGYTF

V: TRBV10-1
J: TRBJ1-1
CDR3: CARDPDPEAFF

V: TRBV29-1
J: TRBJ2-3
CDR3: CSVIRTHTDTQYF

V: TRBV6-5
J: TRBJ2-5
CDR3: CASSLGAETQYF

V: TRBV15
J: TRBJ1-5
CDR3: CATSRDGESSNQPQHF

V: TRBV7-2
J: TRBJ2-5
CDR3: CASSLDRVGETQYF

V: TRBV29-1
J: TRBJ2-3
CDR3: CSAGDRGADTQYF

V: TRBV23-1
J: TRBJ2-1
CDR3: CASSHPQQDGSYNEQFF

V: TRBV24-1
J: TRBJ2-1
CDR3: CATSDRKMSNEQFF

V: TRBV6-5
J: TRBJ1-1
CDR3: CASSSPSGLNTEAFF

V: TRBV7-2
J: TRBJ2-5
CDR3: CASSKGQLETQYF

V: TRBV24-1
J: TRBJ2-1
CDR3: CATSPGNRYNEQFF

V: TRBV7-2
J: TRBJ1-1
CDR3: CASSLEFNTEAFF

V: TRBV7-2
J: TRBJ2-2
CDR3: CASSSQVLTGELFF

V: TRBV11-2
J: TRBJ2-5
CDR3: CASSEALQETQYF

V: TRBV10-2
J: TRBJ2-4
CDR3: CASSHQGREAKNIQYF

V: TRBV3-1
J: TRBJ1-5
CDR3: CASSQNRAGGNQPQHF

V: TRBV5-6
J: TRBJ2-1
CDR3: CASSLNLGTWRNEQFF

V: TRBV6-1
J: TRBJ2-2
CDR3: CASSERGVRARELFF